Below, 3 T cell receptor beta chains from the same sample are listed, as sequenced in a study of T cell repertoires in cytomegalovirus infection. One entry per CDR3 protein, called by TCRdb with MiXCR from the reads. The sample shows some 100,000 distinct CDR3 sequences, roughly a quarter of them seen only once. Sequences were obtained from CD8+ T cells from PBMCs. The receptors derive from a human donor in good health (CMV status not recorded). Some clones in this sample may be carry-over from other donors' samples.

In this sample, this clonotype is medium-sized. V and J are TRBV7-2 and TRBJ1-1, with 8 bases matching TRBD1. V lost 5 bases, J lost 0 bases, and 8 bases stayed unmatched. Germline V gene data show CDR1 as SGHTA and CDR2 as FQGNSA. The CDR3 length is 16 residues. CDR3 bases: TGTGCCAGCAGCCCGGACAGGGTTGCCATGAACACTGAAGCTTTCTTT. Translated, it gives CASSPDRVAMNTEAFF.

The chain combines TRBV7-9 with TRBJ2-1; 11 nucleotides match TRBD2. The CDR3 is 13 residues long. From germline, CDR1 is SEHNR and CDR2 FQNEAQ (reference sequence). V was clipped by 3 bases and J by 9 bases; unmatched bases: 1. CDR3 residues: CASSFLAGGEQFF. CDR3 nucleotide sequence: TGTGCCAGCAGCTTTCTAGCGGGAGGTGAGCAGTTCTTC.

V and J are TRBV15 and TRBJ1-5; possibly TRBD1 for D (5 bases). Germline values: CDR1 LNHNV, CDR2 YYDKDF (reference sequence). This CDR3 is 15 amino acids long. V lost 0 bases and J lost 2, with 8 bases in between. CDR3 bases: TGTGCCACCAGCAGAGAGAGGGGTGGCAATCAGCCCCAGCATTTT. Residues: CATSRERGGNQPQHF.